The text below deals with one TCR beta chain. This sample was taken from a study of T cell repertoires in cytomegalovirus infection. TCRdb itself ran the reads through MiXCR, one entry per CDR3 protein. This table holds more than 400,000 distinct CDR3 sequences, about a quarter found once. Germline V gives CDR1 KGHDR, CDR2 SFDVKD. The J segment lost 5 bases and the V segment lost 4 bases, leaving 5 bases of the junction unmatched. There are 16 residues in the CDR3. The clonotype originates from a human donor in good health (CMV status not recorded). Some clones in this sample may be carry-over from other donors' samples. The sample comprised PBMCs. The chain couples TRBV24-1 to TRBJ2-5, with TRBD2 identical over 14 bases. The CDR3, as DNA: TGTGCCACCAGTGACCCGGGACTAGCGGGAGTTGAGACCCAGTACTTC. This sequence encodes CATSDPGLAGVETQYF.